Listed below are T cell receptor beta chains from one sample, sequenced in a study of beta chain features in type 1 diabetes. This table comes from immunoSEQ multiplex PCR, and its TCRdb copy is limited to in-frame clones, with some not included. The sample lists some 270,000 clones; roughly a tenth were seen once. Sequencing used naive CD4+ T cells from blood. The receptors were gathered from a man younger than 45 with type 1 diabetes. The CDR3 runs from the conserved cysteine through the conserved F or W. Fields, in order: D gene, J gene, clone size, V gene, CDR3 DNA, CDR3 protein. A D gene is named only where the DNA matches it firmly. Size values are once, few and many counts, or a class for expanded clones, and some rows have none.

>TRBD2|TRBJ2-4|-|TRBV5-4
TGTGCCAGCAGCCCCGGACTAGAAAACATTCAGTACTTC
CASSPGLENIQYF
>-|TRBJ1-2|-|TRBV25-1
TGTGCCAGCAGTGATGTAGCAATGGGCGGAGGTAGAGGCTACACCTTC
CASSDVAMGGGRGYTF
>-|TRBJ2-5|few|TRBV5-1
TGCGCCAGCAGCTCGACCGGGACTTCTCAAGAGACCCAGTACTTC
CASSSTGTSQETQYF
>TRBD1|TRBJ2-1|-|TRBV11-2
TGTGCCAGCAGCTTGGACAGGGACAATGAGCAGTTCTTC
CASSLDRDNEQFF
>TRBD1|TRBJ2-5|few|TRBV9
TGTGCCAGCAGCGCCGACAGGGGGCTGGAGACCCAGTACTTC
CASSADRGLETQYF
>-|TRBJ1-6|few|TRBV9
TGTGCCAGCAGCGTGAGGGCCCTCGATAATTCACCCCTCCACTTT
CASSVRALDNSPLHF
>-|TRBJ1-1|-|TRBV4-3
TGCGCCAGCAGCCACATAATCGGGCAGGGAGGCGCTGAAGCTTTCTTT
CASSHIIGQGGAEAFF
>-|TRBJ2-3|few|TRBV2
TGTGCCAGCAGCGGGGAGTACACAGATACGCAGTATTTT
CASSGEYTDTQYF
>-|TRBJ1-1|few|TRBV11-2
TGTGCCAGCAGCTTAGGACAGAGGAACACTGAAGCTTTCTTT
CASSLGQRNTEAFF
>-|TRBJ1-1|-|TRBV29-1
TGCAGCGTTGGGGAGGTGAACACTGAAGCTTTCTTT
CSVGEVNTEAFF
>-|TRBJ2-5|few|TRBV9
TGTGCCAGCAGCGTAGGACACCGAGGGGAGACCCAGTACTTC
CASSVGHRGETQYF
>-|TRBJ2-1|few|TRBV7-2
TGTGCCAGCGAAAGGGGCCCCCGAGGCGATGAGCAGTTCTTC
CASERGPRGDEQFF
>-|TRBJ2-7|few|TRBV9
TGTGCCAGCAGCAGGGAGCAGGGGTTGGGCAAGTTCGTGTTGGACTTC
CASSREQGLGKFVLDF
>TRBD1|TRBJ2-1|-|TRBV16
TGTGCCAGCAGCCCCCGGGACAGGGGCCACAATGAGCAGTTCTTC
CASSPRDRGHNEQFF
>-|TRBJ1-5|few|TRBV5-6
TGTGCCAGCAGGCAGGGTCCGGCAGGCAATCAGCCCCAGCATTTT
CASRQGPAGNQPQHF
>-|TRBJ1-5|few|TRBV18
TGTGCCAGCTCACCGGGGGAGGGACAGCCCCAGCATTTT
CASSPGEGQPQHF
>TRBD2|TRBJ2-1|few|TRBV6-1
TGTGCCAGCAGTTCCCAGCGGGGGGGAGACAATGAGCAGTTCTTC
CASSSQRGGDNEQFF
>-|TRBJ2-5|few|TRBV2
TGTGCCAGCAGTGAAGCCGGGTACCAAGAGACCCAGTACTTC
CASSEAGYQETQYF
>-|TRBJ1-1|-|TRBV5-1
TGCGCCAGCAGCTTGGTTCCCCGGGACACTGAAGCTTTCTTT
CASSLVPRDTEAFF
>TRBD1|TRBJ2-7|-|TRBV19
TGTGCCAGTAACGACAGGGGAGTCCACGAGCAGTACTTC
CASNDRGVHEQYF
>TRBD2|TRBJ2-3|few|TRBV2
TGTGCCAGCAGTCCGGGACTAGGAACAGATACGCAGTATTTT
CASSPGLGTDTQYF
>-|TRBJ2-1|-|TRBV7-2
TGTGCCAGCAGCTTCGACAGGACCTCCTACAATGAGCAGTTCTTC
CASSFDRTSYNEQFF
>TRBD2|TRBJ2-1|few|TRBV5-1
TGCGCCAGCAGCACGCTAGCGGGGGGGCCATATGAGCAGTTCTTC
CASSTLAGGPYEQFF
>TRBD1|TRBJ1-5|-|TRBV5-1
TGCGCCAGCAGCATGACAGGGCTAAATCAGCCCCAGCATTTT
CASSMTGLNQPQHF
>TRBD2|TRBJ2-4|-|TRBV4-1
TGCGCCAGCAGCCAAGCCTTGAGCGGGGGGGTTGTCAAAAACATTCAGTACTTC
CASSQALSGGVVKNIQYF
>-|TRBJ1-6|-|TRBV25-1
TGTGCCAGCAGTGAAGTCACGCGGGGCTCACCCCTCCACTTT
CASSEVTRGSPLHF
>TRBD1|TRBJ2-7|-|TRBV6-1
TGTGCCAGCAGGGAAGCCGGGACAGGGATCTACGAGCAGTACTTC
CASREAGTGIYEQYF
>TRBD2|TRBJ2-3|-|TRBV7-2
TGTGCCAGCAGCTCGCGGCGGGGGGGCCGCGACACAGATACGCAGTATTTT
CASSSRRGGRDTDTQYF
>-|TRBJ2-3|-|TRBV28
TGTGCCAGCAGTTTAGAACAGGGTGAGGATACGCAGTATTTT
CASSLEQGEDTQYF
>-|TRBJ1-3|few|TRBV9
TGTGCCAGCAGCAAACAGGGCCAAGCTGGAAACACCATATATTTT
CASSKQGQAGNTIYF
>-|TRBJ1-2|-|TRBV28
TGTGCCAGCAGCCAAGGGGCCTATGGCTACACCTTC
CASSQGAYGYTF
>-|TRBJ2-4|few|TRBV2
TGTGCCAGCACCATTACTAGCCGGCTCATAAACCCCAAAAACATTCAGTACTTC
CASTITSRLINPKNIQYF
>-|TRBJ2-3|-|TRBV28
TGTGCCAGCCGAACAACAGGGTCAGATACGCAGTATTTT
CASRTTGSDTQYF
>-|TRBJ1-6|-|TRBV6-6
TGTGCCAGCAGTACAGGGACCCCATATAATTCACCCCTCCACTTT
CASSTGTPYNSPLHF
>TRBD1|TRBJ2-6|few|TRBV7-9
TGTGCCAGCAGCTACAGGGGTGCTGGGGCCAACGTCCTGACTTTC
CASSYRGAGANVLTF
>TRBD2|TRBJ2-3|-|TRBV4-2
TGTGCCAGCAGCCAAGATCCAAGCGGGGTTAGCAGAGATACGCAGTATTTT
CASSQDPSGVSRDTQYF